A single sample gave rise to the 6 T cell receptor beta chains below, sequenced in a study of T-cell memory formation after mild COVID-19. TCRdb called the 5' RACE reads again in MiXCR, with one record for every CDR3 protein. The table records a few hundred thousand distinct CDR3 sequences, 25% to 30% of them present only once. Sample: PBMCs or a T cell subset sorted from them (not recorded which). The receptors here all came from an adult woman who had mild COVID-19 (a few samples of this study predate the infection). Cell type and time point are not known.

This clonotype was detected only a few times. The V and J genes are TRBV15 and TRBJ2-7; 12 bases are shared with TRBD1. The CDR3 extends over 15 amino acids. V was clipped by 6 bases and J by 6 bases; unmatched bases: 9. The germline V gene has CDR1 LNHNV and CDR2 YYDKDF (reference sequence). DNA of the CDR3: TGTGCCACCAGAGAAACCGGGACAGGGGGCGGCGAGCAGTACTTC. Protein sequence: CATRETGTGGGEQYF.

This chain joins TRBV29-1 and TRBJ1-2; 7 positions match TRBD1. Per the germline V gene, CDR1 is SQVTM and CDR2 is ANQGSEA. The CDR3 sequence is 13 residues long. The V segment lost 3 bases and the J segment 2 bases; nucleotides outside the gene matches: 3. In nucleotides, the CDR3 is TGCAGCGTTGAGGAGGGGGCCAACTATGGCTACACCTTC. It is translated as CSVEEGANYGYTF.

This clonotype has a handful of counts. The chain recombines TRBV30 with TRBJ2-5, with D perhaps TRBD1 (6 bases). The CDR3 consists of 12 residues. From germline, CDR1 is GTSNPN and CDR2 SVGIG (reference sequence). Trimming removed 5 bases at V and 5 bases at J, with 12 bases between. The CDR3 sequence is CAWGQNIETQYF. The CDR3 DNA reads TGTGCCTGGGGACAGAATATCGAGACCCAGTACTTC. The full variable domain, its missing parts supplied by reference TRBV30 and TRBJ2-5, is SQTIHQWPATLVQPVGSPLSLECTVEGTSNPNLYWYRQAAGRGLQLLFYSVGIGQISSEVPQNLSASRPQDRQFILSSKKLLLSDSGFYLCAWGQNIETQYFGPGTRLLVL.

This clonotype was recorded a few times. The chain recombines TRBV20-1 with TRBJ2-1; 12 positions match TRBD2. Unmatched junction bases numbered 11, after V lost 0 bases and J lost 8 bases. Germline V gene lookup returns CDR1 DFQATT and CDR2 SNEGSKA (reference sequence). The CDR3 contains 17 residues. CDR3 in amino acids: CSARDWVGLAGGDEQFF. The CDR3 DNA reads as TGCAGTGCTAGAGATTGGGTCGGGCTAGCGGGAGGGGATGAGCAGTTCTTC.

The CDR3 DNA follows: TGCGCCAGCAGCCAAGGAGGCGGGGGGCCAGATACGCAGTATTTT. This sequence encodes CASSQGGGGPDTQYF. The chain combines TRBV4-1 with TRBJ2-3; TRBD2 aligns across 8 bases. With 1 base clipped from V and 4 bases from J, the junction kept 4 bases outside the gene matches. The CDR3 is 15 amino acids. Per the germline V gene, CDR1 is MGHRA and CDR2 is YSYEKL.

This chain uses TRBV19 with TRBJ1-2, with 7 bases aligning to TRBD1. Germline trimming cut 9 bases from V and 2 bases from J; bases unmatched to any gene: 9. CDR3 length: 14 amino acids. Germline V gives CDR1 LNHDA, CDR2 SQIVND (reference sequence). This chain's CDR3 is CASNPGQTNYGYTF. For the CDR3, the DNA is TGTGCCAGCAACCCGGGACAGACCAACTATGGCTACACCTTC.